The rows below give T cell receptor beta chains drawn from one sample of a study of a mutant IDH1 vaccine in newly diagnosed glioma. The data were produced by immunoSEQ multiplex PCR, yet TCRdb's version contains in-frame clones alone and is incomplete. This table has about 38,000 clones, around 78% appearing once. What these receptors recognize is not known. The sample was PBMCs, taken from a glioma patient whose treatment included an IDH1 peptide vaccine. The receptors originated from a man between 35 and 55 years old with glioma. CDR3s include the opening cysteine and the closing phenylalanine or tryptophan. Some rows mark clone size as missing; the rest say once, few, many or name a class of expanded clone.

abundance: -; v_gene: TRBV14; j_gene: TRBJ2-5; len: 16; CDR3aa: CASSQRRSSAGETQYF
abundance: -; v_gene: TRBV5-1; j_gene: TRBJ1-6; len: 15; CDR3aa: CASSLQGSGNSPLHF
abundance: -; v_gene: TRBV11-3; j_gene: TRBJ1-2; len: 16; CDR3aa: CASSPLANQAYYGYTF
abundance: few; v_gene: TRBV27; j_gene: TRBJ2-7; len: 13; CDR3aa: CASSASGPYEQYF
abundance: -; v_gene: TRBV7-9; j_gene: TRBJ2-2; len: 16; CDR3aa: CASSLRWAGEGGELFF
abundance: -; v_gene: TRBV10-3; j_gene: TRBJ1-4; len: 15; CDR3aa: CASSPEGWANEKLFF
abundance: -; v_gene: TRBV29-1; j_gene: TRBJ1-1; len: 14; CDR3aa: CSVGRVEMNTEAFF
abundance: few; v_gene: TRBV18; j_gene: TRBJ1-1; len: 13; CDR3aa: CASSPGENTEAFF
abundance: -; v_gene: TRBV6-1; j_gene: TRBJ1-1; len: 14; CDR3aa: CASSTVGENTEAFF
abundance: -; v_gene: TRBV7-2; j_gene: TRBJ2-7; len: 13; CDR3aa: CASSSRRAYEQYF
abundance: few; v_gene: TRBV6-5; j_gene: TRBJ1-2; len: 13; CDR3aa: CASSYRVNYGYTF
abundance: -; v_gene: TRBV4-1; j_gene: TRBJ1-2; len: 14; CDR3aa: CASSLQGGGTPPTF
abundance: -; v_gene: TRBV5-4; j_gene: TRBJ2-5; len: 13; CDR3aa: CASSGGNQETQYF
abundance: -; v_gene: TRBV5-5; j_gene: TRBJ1-3; len: 16; CDR3aa: CASSQGGPTSGNTIYF
abundance: -; v_gene: TRBV6-5; j_gene: TRBJ1-5; len: 15; CDR3aa: CASSRTGLSNQPQHF
abundance: once; v_gene: TRBV7-9; j_gene: TRBJ1-3; len: 16; CDR3aa: CASNVQGNKSGNTIYF
abundance: few; v_gene: TRBV19; j_gene: TRBJ1-1; len: 14; CDR3aa: CASSMGRGLDEAFF
abundance: -; v_gene: TRBV15; j_gene: TRBJ1-6; len: 15; CDR3aa: CATSRDQGANSPLHF
abundance: -; v_gene: TRBV10-3; j_gene: TRBJ1-1; len: 13; CDR3aa: CAIRLDSYTEAFF